These 29 T cell receptor beta chains were sequenced from one sample in a study of shared clonotypes between healthy human individuals. CD45RO-negative CD8 cells positively selected for CCR7 made up the naive population, which excluded terminally differentiated effector memory CD45RA+ cells. Generated by immunoSEQ multiplex PCR, the TCRdb table keeps only in-frame clones and is missing some. In the table there are some 2,100,000 clones, approximately 94% of which are singletons. The specimen was naive CD8+ T cells from PBMCs. The receptors here all came from a man younger than 35 in good health. Some clones in this sample may be carry-over from other donors' samples.

In its sample, this clone was seen a few times. The chain couples TRBV9 to TRBJ2-2; no definite D call. The CDR3 runs to 13 residues. The V end was cut by 3 bases, the J end by 5 bases, with 8 bases between. Germline values: CDR1 SGDLS, CDR2 YYNGEE. CDR3 protein: CASSELGTGELFF. Here the CDR3 DNA reads TGTGCCAGCAGCGAGCTAGGTACCGGGGAGCTGTTTTTT.

V and J are TRBV29-1 and TRBJ2-1; no clear D. Germline CDR1 is SQVTM and CDR2 is ANQGSEA. V was trimmed by 7 bases and J by 3 bases, leaving 13 bases between them. CDR3 length: 13 residues. The CDR3 DNA reads TGCAGCGCCGAAGGTAGTTTCTACAATGAGCAGTTCTTC. Its protein product is CSAEGSFYNEQFF.

The chain couples TRBV11-2 to TRBJ2-7; no reliable D call. The CDR3 spans 13 residues. Germline CDR1 reads SGHAT; CDR2 reads FQNNGV. The V end lost 0 bases, the J end lost 3 bases, and 6 bases lay between the germline ends. CDR3 coding DNA: TGTGCCAGCAGCTTAGATTACAACTACGAGCAGTACTTC. Its translation is CASSLDYNYEQYF.

The chain combines TRBV15 with TRBJ2-7, with 7 bases aligning to TRBD1. J gave up 6 bases and V 3 bases, and 17 bases lay outside the gene matches. Germline V gene lookup returns CDR1 LNHNV and CDR2 YYDKDF (reference sequence). This CDR3 spans 17 amino acids. The CDR3 reads CATSSEPPGTVSLEQYF. CDR3 in DNA: TGTGCCACCAGCAGTGAACCCCCCGGGACAGTGTCACTCGAGCAGTACTTC.

This chain joins TRBV4-3 and TRBJ2-1; D may be TRBD2 (5 bases). The germline gives CDR1 LGHNA, CDR2 YSLEER. Trimming took 3 bases from V and 7 from J, leaving 10 bases between them. CDR3 length: 13 amino acids. The CDR3 loop reads CASSQYTSNEQFF. CDR3 DNA sequence: TGCGCCAGCAGCCAGTACACTAGTAATGAGCAGTTCTTC.

This chain uses TRBV6-5 with TRBJ2-2, with D tentatively TRBD2 (5 bases). The CDR3 covers 14 residues. From germline, CDR1 is MNHEY and CDR2 SVGAGI. With 6 bases removed from V and 5 bases from J, the gap between germline ends came to 13 bases. The CDR3 DNA is TGTGCCAGCAGACTGGGAGTCGGGACCGGGGAGCTGTTTTTT. This codes for CASRLGVGTGELFF.

The chain combines TRBV6-1 with TRBJ1-5, with 9 bases fitting TRBD1. In germline, CDR1 is MNHNS, CDR2 SASEGT. CDR3 length: 16 residues. The trim removed 3 bases at V and 3 bases at J, leaving 6 bases unmatched. The chain's CDR3 is CASSERQGVVNQPQHF. CDR3 DNA sequence: TGTGCCAGCAGTGAGAGACAGGGGGTAGTCAATCAGCCCCAGCATTTT.

The V gene is TRBV27, the J gene TRBJ2-5, with TRBD1 matching 11 bases. The CDR3 covers 15 residues. V shed 5 bases, J shed 5 bases, and the junction held 7 bases outside the gene matches. Germline V lookup: CDR1 MNHEY, CDR2 SMNVEV (reference sequence). The CDR3 is CASSAGTGGWETQYF. DNA for the CDR3: TGTGCCAGCAGTGCCGGGACAGGGGGTTGGGAGACCCAGTACTTC.

The J gene is TRBJ2-7, the V gene TRBV19; 7 nucleotides align to TRBD2. V shed 3 bases and J 4 bases; nucleotides not matched to a gene: 9. CDR1 is LNHDA and CDR2 is SQIVND in the germline V gene (reference sequence). CDR3 length: 15 amino acids. The CDR3 sequence: CASSMSGLAEYEQYF. In nucleotides, the CDR3 is TGTGCCAGTAGTATGTCGGGGCTAGCGGAGTACGAGCAGTACTTC.

V and J are TRBV9 and TRBJ2-1, with 7 bases that match TRBD2. The CDR3 is 14 amino acids. After removal of 6 bases from V and 8 bases from J, the junction contained 11 bases not matched to a gene. Germline CDR1 reads SGDLS; CDR2 reads YYNGEE. The CDR3 DNA sequence: TGTGCCAGCACTACTAGCGACCTACCGGATGAGCAGTTCTTC. This codes for CASTTSDLPDEQFF.

This clone was counted a single time. V is TRBV19 and J is TRBJ2-5; 14 nucleotides align to TRBD2. Germline CDR1 and CDR2: LNHDA and SQIVND (reference sequence). After removal of 4 bases from V and 5 bases from J, the junction contained 12 bases not matched to a gene. The CDR3 is 18 residues long. CDR3 coding DNA: TGTGCCAGTAGTAAAGTAGGACTAGCGGGAGGTGTGGGCGAGACCCAGTACTTC. It encodes CASSKVGLAGGVGETQYF. Filled out from reference TRBV19 and TRBJ2-5, the complete variable domain reads DGGITQSPKYLFRKEGQNVTLSCEQNLNHDAMYWYRQDPGQGLRLIYYSQIVNDFQKGDIAEGYSVSREKKESFPLTVTSAQKNPTAFYLCASSKVGLAGGVGETQYFGPGTRLLVL.

This clone was seen a single time. In DNA, the CDR3 is TGTGCCAGTAGTCCTCCGGGGCAGCCTTCCTACGAGCAGTACTTC. This gives the protein CASSPPGQPSYEQYF. This chain links TRBV19 with TRBJ2-7; TRBD1 or TRBD2 may be the D gene (5 bases each). Germline CDR1 LNHDA, CDR2 SQIVND (reference sequence). Between the trimmed V and J ends, which lost 5 bases and 1 base, there was a span of 15 bases. The CDR3 is made up of 15 amino acids.

This clone is a singleton in its sample. CDR3 amino acids: CASNKRSDEKLFF. CDR3 nucleotides: TGTGCCAGTAACAAGAGGTCGGATGAAAAACTGTTTTTT. The chain joins TRBV19 to TRBJ1-4, with D unresolved. The CDR3 loop spans 13 amino acids. V was trimmed by 7 bases and J by 6 bases, leaving 12 bases between them. CDR1 and CDR2 from the germline V gene are LNHDA and SQIVND (reference sequence).

This clone was counted a few times. The CDR3 DNA sequence: TGCAGCGTGACGGACAGGGGTGGGAATGCTGAAGCTTTCTTT. The encoded protein is CSVTDRGGNAEAFF. This chain joins TRBV29-1 and TRBJ1-1, with 9 bases fitting TRBD1. CDR1 and CDR2 from the germline V gene are SQVTM and ANQGSEA. The trim removed 6 bases at V and 6 bases at J, leaving 11 bases unmatched. The CDR3 is 14 amino acids.

In the case of this clone: Other DNA sequences in the sample encode the same CDR3. CDR3 sequence reads: CASSLGSYEQYF. For the CDR3, the DNA is TGTGCCAGCAGTCTAGGGAGCTACGAGCAGTACTTC. J is TRBJ2-7 and V is TRBV28; D may be TRBD2 (5 bases). The CDR3 loop spans 12 amino acids. V dropped 5 bases and J dropped 3 bases, with 8 bases sitting between them. CDR1 is MDHEN and CDR2 is SYDVKM in the germline V gene.

In its sample, this clone was seen once. The J gene is TRBJ2-4, the V gene TRBV6-1; D gene unclear. CDR1 and CDR2 from the germline V gene are MNHNS and SASEGT. V lost 0 bases and J 1 base, leaving 7 bases between the germline ends. There are 15 residues in the CDR3. CDR3 nucleotides: TGTGCCAGCAGTGAAGCTCGCGTGGCCAAAAACATTCAGTACTTC. Translated, it gives CASSEARVAKNIQYF.

About this clone: The same CDR3 arises from other DNA sequences in this sample as well. The chain uses TRBV4-3 and TRBJ2-1; TRBD2 matches 8 bases. Looked up from germline, CDR1 is LGHNA and CDR2 is YSLEER. This CDR3 is 14 amino acids long. Trimming removed 4 bases from V and 2 bases from J; junction bases left unmatched: 1. CDR3 nucleotides: TGCGCCAGCAGCCCGGGACTAGCCTACAATGAGCAGTTCTTC. This gives the protein CASSPGLAYNEQFF.

This clone has just one count. V gene TRBV6-5 combines with J gene TRBJ2-1; 8 nucleotides align to TRBD2. V trimming: 4 bases; J trimming: 4 bases; junction bases outside the gene matches: 6. The CDR3 totals 15 residues. The germline CDR1 and CDR2 sequences are MNHEY and SVGAGI. The CDR3 protein is CASSWTSRSYNEQFF. CDR3 coding DNA: TGTGCCAGCAGTTGGACTAGCAGGTCGTACAATGAGCAGTTCTTC.

This clone was counted a few times. Other DNA sequences in this specimen translate into the identical CDR3. The chain combines TRBV28 with TRBJ2-7; no definite D call. This CDR3 is built from 11 residues. Deletions cut 6 bases from V and 2 bases from J, with 5 bases between. CDR1 is MDHEN and CDR2 is SYDVKM in the germline V gene. The CDR3: CASSFAYEQYF. CDR3 bases: TGTGCCAGCAGCTTCGCCTACGAGCAGTACTTC.

J is TRBJ1-1 and V is TRBV6-6; D gene unclear. From germline, CDR1 is MNHNY and CDR2 SVGAGI (reference sequence). V lost 6 bases and J 4 bases, leaving 6 bases between the germline ends. The CDR3 loop spans 11 amino acids. The CDR3 DNA reads as TGTGCCAGCAGGGACGGCACTGAAGCTTTCTTT. Translated: CASRDGTEAFF.

The genes are TRBV29-1 and TRBJ2-2; TRBD1 aligns across 8 bases. Looked up from germline, CDR1 is SQVTM and CDR2 is ANQGSEA. This CDR3 has 12 amino acids. V gave up 5 bases and J gave up 6 bases; unmatched junction bases: 2. The CDR3 sequence: CSVRTGSGELFF. CDR3 coding DNA: TGCAGCGTTCGGACAGGGTCCGGGGAGCTGTTTTTT.

As concerns this clone: At one boundary the junction diverges from the germline segment, which might be a read error. Different DNA sequences within this sample yield the same CDR3. V is TRBV7-9 and J is TRBJ2-7, with D possibly matching TRBD2 (5 bases). Germline loops: CDR1 SEHNR, CDR2 FQNEAQ (reference sequence). The CDR3 sequence is 12 residues long. CDR3 in amino acids: CASSLAAYEQYF. In DNA form, the CDR3 reads TGTGCCAGCAGCCTAGCAGCCTACGAGCAGTACTTC.

The chain couples TRBV27 to TRBJ2-2; the D gene is possibly TRBD2 (5 bases). The CDR3 covers 12 residues. The V and J ends lost 2 bases and 7 bases respectively, with 5 bases between them. CDR1 and CDR2 (germline): MNHEY, SMNVEV (reference sequence). Here the CDR3 DNA reads TGTGCCAGCAGTTTAGCGGGCGGGGAGCTGTTTTTT. It specifies CASSLAGGELFF.

The chain employs TRBV13 and TRBJ2-2; 8 nucleotides agree with TRBD2. CDR3 length: 15 amino acids. Germline V gene data show CDR1 as PRHDT and CDR2 as FYEKMQ (reference sequence). The V segment lost 5 bases and the J segment 6 bases; nucleotides outside the gene matches: 8. CDR3 nucleotide sequence: TGTGCCAGCAGCCCCCCCCGGGGGGGGGCCGGGGAGCTGTTTTTT. Protein product: CASSPPRGGAGELFF.

The chain couples TRBV27 to TRBJ1-5; tentatively, D is TRBD1 (5 bases). Looked up from germline, CDR1 is MNHEY and CDR2 is SMNVEV (reference sequence). The V and J ends lost 4 bases and 7 bases respectively, with 17 bases between them. The CDR3 runs 15 residues. The CDR3 DNA follows: TGTGCCAGCAGTTCTCTTACCGGGGCAGACCAGCCCCAGCATTTT. Amino acid sequence: CASSSLTGADQPQHF.

The chain carries TRBV5-1 and TRBJ2-7, with D unclear. Per germline, CDR1 SGHRS and CDR2 YFSETQ. The V gene lost 3 bases and the J gene lost 5 bases, with 12 bases spanning the gap. This CDR3 spans 13 amino acids. This CDR3 is CASSYPPFDEQYF. In DNA form, the CDR3 reads TGCGCCAGCAGCTACCCCCCCTTCGACGAGCAGTACTTC.

The chain couples TRBV4-3 to TRBJ2-7; possible D gene TRBD2, 5 bases. V lost 0 bases and J 0 bases, leaving 12 bases between the germline ends. Per the germline V gene, CDR1 is LGHNA and CDR2 is YSLEER. This CDR3 is 16 amino acids long. CDR3 nucleotides: TGCGCCAGCAGCCAAGATAGGAGGTCGAGCTCCTACGAGCAGTACTTC. It encodes CASSQDRRSSSYEQYF.

The V call is TRBV4-1, the J call TRBJ1-5; 8 bases are a match to TRBD1. V lost 3 bases to trimming and J lost 5 bases; unmatched junction nucleotides: 6. Looked up from germline, CDR1 is MGHRA and CDR2 is YSYEKL. CDR3 length: 15 residues. The CDR3 loop is CASSHIADRDQPQHF. CDR3 DNA sequence: TGCGCCAGCAGCCATATAGCGGACAGGGATCAGCCCCAGCATTTT.

In its sample, this clone was seen once. V is TRBV6-5 and J is TRBJ2-1, with D possibly being TRBD1 (5 bases). CDR1 is MNHEY, CDR2 SVGAGI, per germline. This CDR3 spans 12 amino acids. V was pared by 4 bases and J by 8 bases, with 9 bases between. This CDR3 is CASSLGADEQFF. As DNA, the CDR3 is TGTGCCAGCAGTTTAGGGGCTGATGAGCAGTTCTTC.